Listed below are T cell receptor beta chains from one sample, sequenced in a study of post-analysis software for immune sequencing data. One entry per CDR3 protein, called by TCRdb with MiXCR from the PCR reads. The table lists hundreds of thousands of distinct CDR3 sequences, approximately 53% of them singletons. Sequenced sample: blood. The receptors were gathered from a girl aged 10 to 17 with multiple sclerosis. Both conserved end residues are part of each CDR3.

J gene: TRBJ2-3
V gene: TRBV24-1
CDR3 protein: CATSDTGVSADTQYF

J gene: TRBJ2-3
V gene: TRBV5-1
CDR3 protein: CASSLDASIRTDTQYF

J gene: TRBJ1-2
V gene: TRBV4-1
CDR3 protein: CASSQDRYDGYTF

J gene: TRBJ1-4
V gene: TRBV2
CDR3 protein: CASSDLGQGVEKLFF

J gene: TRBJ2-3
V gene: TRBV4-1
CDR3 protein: CASRVGPVTDTQYF

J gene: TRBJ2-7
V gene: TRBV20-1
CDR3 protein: CSAVSTYEQYF

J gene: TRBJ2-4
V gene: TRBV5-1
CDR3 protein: CASSIGQGGYIQYF

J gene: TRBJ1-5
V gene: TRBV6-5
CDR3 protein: CASRIHDLGQPQHF

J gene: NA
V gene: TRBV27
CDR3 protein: CASSLSGTLVYEQYF

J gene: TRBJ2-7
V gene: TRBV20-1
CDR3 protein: CSAREAGFYEQYF

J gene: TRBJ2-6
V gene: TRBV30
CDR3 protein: CAWSVGGSGANVLTF

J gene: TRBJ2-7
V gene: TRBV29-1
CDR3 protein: CSVEGRDEQYF

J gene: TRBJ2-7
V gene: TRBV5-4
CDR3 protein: CASSLSGGPKGEQYF